Sequencing of this T cell receptor beta chain was carried out in a study of post-analysis software for immune sequencing data. About the study: The disease courses covered relapsing-remitting, secondary progressive and progressive-relapsing multiple sclerosis. Study-level results: Multiple sclerosis patients showed significantly lower normalized Chao1 diversity than controls did. Comparison of patients with controls showed five TRBV segments more frequent in patients, TRBV5-6, TRBV5-1 and TRBV20-1 among them. Pronounced co-clustering by F measure was evident among identically batched samples.

Germline trimming cut 11 bases from V and 3 bases from J; bases unmatched to any gene: 11. The CDR3 totals 15 residues. On this clonotype: Its specificity is unknown.

Unique molecular identifiers featured in each of the TCR beta cDNA libraries. Between about 0.85 and 11 million T cells gave rise to some 520,000 cDNA molecules. TCRdb ran MiXCR on the PCR reads and lists one entry per CDR3 protein. There are about 680,000 distinct CDR3 sequences in the sample; around 60% occur only once, and 10% to 12% lies in the top ten. Sequencing was performed on blood. The clonotype was recovered from a girl aged 2-15 years with multiple sclerosis. The V and J genes are TRBV12-3 or TRBV12-4 and TRBJ2-1, with 9 bases aligning to TRBD2. The CDR3 region is CAGGVAGAFYNEQFF. CDR3 nucleotides: TGTGCCGGAGGGGTAGCGGGAGCGTTCTACAATGAGCAGTTCTTC.